The rows below give T cell receptor beta chains drawn from one sample of a study of beta chain features in type 1 diabetes. TCRdb's table, derived via immunoSEQ multiplex PCR, lists solely in-frame clones and lacks some. The data contain over 300,000 clones, 8% of them seen just once; the ten biggest clones take up 0.44%. What was sequenced was central memory CD4+ T cells from blood. The receptors come from a woman under 30 in good health. CDR3s include the opening cysteine and the closing phenylalanine or tryptophan. The D gene is left open where the match is weak. Not every row has a clone size; where given, it reads once, few, many or a size class.

j_gene: TRBJ2-7; d_gene: -; abundance: few; v_gene: TRBV9; CDR3nt: TGTGCCAGCAGCGTAGGCCCGGCGGGAAAATACTACGAGCAGTACTTC; CDR3aa: CASSVGPAGKYYEQYF
j_gene: TRBJ2-6; d_gene: -; abundance: many; v_gene: TRBV28; CDR3nt: TGTGCCAGCACAGAGCTTTTCTCTGGGGCCAACGTCCTGACTTTC; CDR3aa: CASTELFSGANVLTF
j_gene: TRBJ2-3; d_gene: TRBD2; abundance: few; v_gene: TRBV7-2; CDR3nt: TGTGCCAGCAGCTATAGCGGGGGCACAGATACGCAGTATTTT; CDR3aa: CASSYSGGTDTQYF
j_gene: TRBJ1-1; d_gene: TRBD1; abundance: -; v_gene: TRBV2; CDR3nt: TGTGCCATCTCCAGGGGGGTGAACACTGAAGCTTTCTTT; CDR3aa: CAISRGVNTEAFF
j_gene: TRBJ2-4; d_gene: TRBD2; abundance: few; v_gene: TRBV5-4; CDR3nt: TGTGCCAGCAGCTTGGCCTCCGGGACTAGCGGGGGAGCCAAAAACATTCAGTACTTC; CDR3aa: CASSLASGTSGGAKNIQYF
j_gene: TRBJ2-7; d_gene: TRBD1; abundance: few; v_gene: TRBV28; CDR3nt: TGTGCCAGCAGTTTATTCGGACAGGGGGCGGCCGAGCAGTACTTC; CDR3aa: CASSLFGQGAAEQYF
j_gene: TRBJ1-2; d_gene: TRBD1; abundance: few; v_gene: TRBV7-9; CDR3nt: TGTGCCAGCAGCCTATCTCGGACAGGGGGCGCACGCTATGGCTACACCTTC; CDR3aa: CASSLSRTGGARYGYTF
j_gene: TRBJ2-1; d_gene: -; abundance: -; v_gene: TRBV6-1; CDR3nt: TGTGCCAGCAGTGTTTCACAGAGCTCCTACAATGAGCAGTTCTTC; CDR3aa: CASSVSQSSYNEQFF
j_gene: TRBJ2-1; d_gene: TRBD2; abundance: many; v_gene: TRBV7-2; CDR3nt: TGTGCCAGCAGCTTCGTGGGAGGGGCGTACAATGAGCAGTTCTTC; CDR3aa: CASSFVGGAYNEQFF
j_gene: TRBJ2-7; d_gene: -; abundance: -; v_gene: TRBV6-1; CDR3nt: TGTGCCAGCAGTGACCTTCGGAACTACGAGCAGTACTTC; CDR3aa: CASSDLRNYEQYF
j_gene: TRBJ1-5; d_gene: -; abundance: -; v_gene: TRBV2; CDR3nt: TGTGCCAGCAGTGAGACACCGTGGGGCAATCAGCCCCAGCATTTT; CDR3aa: CASSETPWGNQPQHF
j_gene: TRBJ1-3; d_gene: -; abundance: -; v_gene: TRBV7-2; CDR3nt: TGTGCCAGCAGCCCTCAAGTTGGGGACTCTGGAAACACCATATATTTT; CDR3aa: CASSPQVGDSGNTIYF
j_gene: TRBJ1-4; d_gene: -; abundance: many; v_gene: TRBV2; CDR3nt: TGTGCCAGCAAGGGTTGGACTAATGAAAAACTGTTTTTT; CDR3aa: CASKGWTNEKLFF
j_gene: TRBJ2-2; d_gene: -; abundance: few; v_gene: TRBV7-3; CDR3nt: TGTGCCAGCAGCCCCCAGATGGGGATGGGCGGGGAGCTGTTTTTT; CDR3aa: CASSPQMGMGGELFF
j_gene: TRBJ2-7; d_gene: TRBD2; abundance: few; v_gene: TRBV27; CDR3nt: TGTGCCAGCAGACCCGGGACTAGCGCTCAATACGAGCAGTACTTC; CDR3aa: CASRPGTSAQYEQYF
j_gene: TRBJ1-1; d_gene: -; abundance: -; v_gene: TRBV5-1; CDR3nt: TGCGCCAGCAGCCCTGCGGCAGCCGGGACTGAAGCTTTCTTT; CDR3aa: CASSPAAAGTEAFF
j_gene: TRBJ1-2; d_gene: -; abundance: -; v_gene: TRBV7-9; CDR3nt: TGTGCCAGCAGCTTGGGTCAGCCCGCTAACTATGGCTACACCTTC; CDR3aa: CASSLGQPANYGYTF
j_gene: TRBJ2-2; d_gene: -; abundance: few; v_gene: TRBV7-3; CDR3nt: TGTGCCAGCAGCTTAACGCCCAGGCGCCTAGGAACCGGGGAGCTGTTTTTT; CDR3aa: CASSLTPRRLGTGELFF
j_gene: TRBJ1-2; d_gene: -; abundance: many; v_gene: TRBV28; CDR3nt: TGTGCCAGCAGTCAACACACTAACTATGGCTACACCTTC; CDR3aa: CASSQHTNYGYTF
j_gene: TRBJ1-4; d_gene: TRBD1; abundance: many; v_gene: TRBV2; CDR3nt: TGTGCCAGCAGGGTTACGGGACAGGCTAATGAAAAACTGTTTTTT; CDR3aa: CASRVTGQANEKLFF
j_gene: TRBJ2-3; d_gene: TRBD1; abundance: few; v_gene: TRBV5-4; CDR3nt: TGTGCCAGCAGCTTCCGACAGGGCGGTCCAGATACGCAGTATTTT; CDR3aa: CASSFRQGGPDTQYF
j_gene: TRBJ1-1; d_gene: -; abundance: -; v_gene: TRBV2; CDR3nt: TGTGCCAGCAATCTAAGGCCTGAAGCTTTCTTT; CDR3aa: CASNLRPEAFF
j_gene: TRBJ2-3; d_gene: TRBD2; abundance: few; v_gene: TRBV7-8; CDR3nt: TGTGCCAGCAGCTTAGGGACTAGCGGATACACAGATACGCAGTATTTT; CDR3aa: CASSLGTSGYTDTQYF
j_gene: TRBJ1-1; d_gene: -; abundance: few; v_gene: TRBV11-2; CDR3nt: TGTGCCAGCAGCATGGACCGCCAAGAGGGAGCTTTCTTT; CDR3aa: CASSMDRQEGAFF
j_gene: TRBJ2-3; d_gene: -; abundance: -; v_gene: TRBV4-1; CDR3nt: TGCGCCAGCAGCCAAGAGGCTACATATACGCAGTATTTT; CDR3aa: CASSQEATYTQYF
j_gene: TRBJ2-2; d_gene: -; abundance: -; v_gene: TRBV7-2; CDR3nt: TGTGCCAGCAGCAAGGGACTGGCGAACACCGGGGAGCTGTTTTTT; CDR3aa: CASSKGLANTGELFF
j_gene: TRBJ2-5; d_gene: -; abundance: many; v_gene: TRBV2; CDR3nt: TGTGCCAGCAGTAAGACAGGAGGGGACGAGACCCAGTACTTC; CDR3aa: CASSKTGGDETQYF
j_gene: TRBJ2-1; d_gene: -; abundance: -; v_gene: TRBV6-5; CDR3nt: TGTGCCAGCAGTTACGGGGCCTCTTCGTCCGAGCAGTTCTTC; CDR3aa: CASSYGASSSEQFF
j_gene: TRBJ2-1; d_gene: -; abundance: many; v_gene: TRBV2; CDR3nt: TGTGCCAGCAGTATGGTAGCCAGTCTTGAGCAGTTCTTC; CDR3aa: CASSMVASLEQFF
j_gene: TRBJ2-6; d_gene: -; abundance: -; v_gene: TRBV6-1; CDR3nt: TGTGCCAGCAGTGAAGGGGCCACCGTTTACTCTGGGGCCAACGTCCTGACTTTC; CDR3aa: CASSEGATVYSGANVLTF
j_gene: TRBJ2-1; d_gene: TRBD2; abundance: few; v_gene: TRBV6-1; CDR3nt: TGTGCCAGCAGTGTCTTAGCGGGAGGGCCATATGAGCAGTTCTTC; CDR3aa: CASSVLAGGPYEQFF
j_gene: TRBJ2-7; d_gene: -; abundance: -; v_gene: TRBV7-3; CDR3nt: TGTGCCAGCAGCCCCCAGGCTAGTGCCGAGCAGTACTTC; CDR3aa: CASSPQASAEQYF
j_gene: TRBJ2-5; d_gene: -; abundance: few; v_gene: TRBV5-1; CDR3nt: TGCGCCAGCCGGCAGGGGGGAGGACAAGAGACCCAGTACTTC; CDR3aa: CASRQGGGQETQYF
j_gene: TRBJ2-3; d_gene: TRBD1; abundance: -; v_gene: TRBV7-2; CDR3nt: TGTGCCAGCAACTCCGGGACAGGACTCACAGATACGCAGTATTTT; CDR3aa: CASNSGTGLTDTQYF
j_gene: TRBJ2-7; d_gene: -; abundance: many; v_gene: TRBV27; CDR3nt: TGTGCCAGCAGTCCCAGACCGTCCCGAGTTGGTTCCTACGAGCAGTACTTC; CDR3aa: CASSPRPSRVGSYEQYF
j_gene: TRBJ1-2; d_gene: -; abundance: -; v_gene: TRBV7-2; CDR3nt: TGTGCCAGCAGCGCAGCCGGGGGGCATTACTATGGCTACACCTTC; CDR3aa: CASSAAGGHYYGYTF
j_gene: TRBJ2-7; d_gene: -; abundance: -; v_gene: TRBV5-1; CDR3nt: TGCGCCAGCAGCTTTTCTGGGACCGAGCAGTACTTC; CDR3aa: CASSFSGTEQYF
j_gene: TRBJ2-1; d_gene: -; abundance: few; v_gene: TRBV11-2; CDR3nt: TGTGCCAGCAGCTTATTGACCAGCACAAGGGGCAATGAGCAGTTCTTC; CDR3aa: CASSLLTSTRGNEQFF
j_gene: TRBJ1-5; d_gene: -; abundance: -; v_gene: TRBV15; CDR3nt: TGTGCCACCAGCAGAAGCCCTAGGGGGTCAGTTCAGCCCCAGCATTTT; CDR3aa: CATSRSPRGSVQPQHF
j_gene: TRBJ2-2; d_gene: -; abundance: -; v_gene: TRBV4-3; CDR3nt: TGCGCCAGCAGCCCGTACTACAGGGATGCCACCGGGGAGCTGTTTTTT; CDR3aa: CASSPYYRDATGELFF